The rows below give T cell receptor beta chains drawn from one sample of a study of cytomegalovirus exposure and HLA in healthy donors. TCRdb's copy holds only in-frame clones and misses some; the assay was immunoSEQ multiplex PCR. The table shows about 95,000 clones, with less than 80% occurring only once. Sequencing used PBMCs. These receptors came from a woman in her forties in good health and CMV-seropositive. The CDR3 runs from the conserved cysteine through the conserved F or W. A D gene is named only where the DNA matches it firmly. Where a row states a size, it is once, few, many or the class of an expanded clone; other rows omit it.

abundance | d_gene | j_gene | v_gene | CDR3nt | CDR3aa
- | TRBD2 | TRBJ2-3 | TRBV2 | TGTGCCAGCAGTGGGACTAGGTCTGGCACAGATACGCAGTATTTT | CASSGTRSGTDTQYF
- | TRBD1 | TRBJ2-1 | TRBV5-1 | TGCGCCAGCAGCTCCGGGACAGGGTCCTACAATGAGCAGTTCTTC | CASSSGTGSYNEQFF
- | - | TRBJ2-1 | TRBV25-1 | TGTGCCACCCGAACTGGTTACAATGAGCAGTTCTTC | CATRTGYNEQFF
- | - | TRBJ2-7 | TRBV7-6 | TGTGCCAGCAGCTTAGCGCTACCCCCCGGCTACGAGCAGTACTTC | CASSLALPPGYEQYF
once | TRBD2 | TRBJ2-1 | TRBV4-1 | TGCGCCAGCAGCCAAGTAACGCTAGCGGACAATGAGCAGTTCTTC | CASSQVTLADNEQFF
- | - | TRBJ1-2 | TRBV6-6 | TGTGCCAGCAGTCCAGGGTTCCCGGATGGCTACACCTTC | CASSPGFPDGYTF
- | - | TRBJ2-7 | TRBV7-7 | TGTGCTAGCAGCTCCAACGAGGGTTCCTACGAGCAGTACTTC | CASSSNEGSYEQYF
- | - | TRBJ2-3 | TRBV28 | TGTGCCAGCAGTTTAATCGGCCAGGGAACAGATACGCAGTATTTT | CASSLIGQGTDTQYF
- | TRBD2 | TRBJ2-7 | TRBV14 | TGTGCCAGCAGCCAGGGACTAGCGGGAGCCTACGAGCAGTACTTC | CASSQGLAGAYEQYF
- | - | TRBJ2-7 | TRBV6-4 | TGTGCCAGCAGGAAGAGTCAGCGAGCCTTTTACGAGCAGTACTTC | CASRKSQRAFYEQYF
- | TRBD1 | TRBJ2-5 | TRBV5-1 | TGCGCCAGCAGCTTGGGGACAGGGCGAGAGACCCAGTACTTC | CASSLGTGRETQYF
- | - | TRBJ1-5 | TRBV11-2 | TGTGCCAGCAGCCTTGAGTTGGATCAGCCCCAGCATTTT | CASSLELDQPQHF
- | TRBD1 | TRBJ1-1 | TRBV28 | TGTGCCAGCAGTTTCGGGACAGGGACGAACACTGAAGCTTTCTTT | CASSFGTGTNTEAFF
- | - | TRBJ2-7 | TRBV29-1 | TGCAGCGTTGTGAGCTTCAGGGGCAGCGAGCAGTACTTC | CSVVSFRGSEQYF
- | TRBD1 | TRBJ2-3 | TRBV7-9 | TGTGCCAGCACCGGACAGGGGGGATCAGATACGCAGTATTTT | CASTGQGGSDTQYF
- | - | TRBJ2-5 | TRBV7-9 | TGTGCCAGCAGCCCCCTGCGAGAGACCCAGTACTTC | CASSPLRETQYF
- | - | TRBJ2-7 | TRBV5-1 | TGCGCCAGCAGCTTGACAGGGATCTCCTACGAGCAGTACTTC | CASSLTGISYEQYF
few | - | TRBJ2-3 | TRBV7-2 | TGTGCCAGCAGAGGACCTAGCAGCCCAGATACGCAGTATTTT | CASRGPSSPDTQYF
- | - | TRBJ2-2 | TRBV27 | TGTGCCAGCAGTTCACTAGTTATGATCTCGCGGACCGGGGAGCTGTTTTTT | CASSSLVMISRTGELFF
few | TRBD1 | TRBJ1-2 | TRBV5-5 | TGTGCCAGCAGGTCCGGGCCTCCCAGGGGGACCTATGGCTACACCTTC | CASRSGPPRGTYGYTF
- | - | TRBJ2-5 | TRBV5-1 | TGCGCCAGCAGCTTGGCCCCGGGACAACAAGAGACCCAGTACTTC | CASSLAPGQQETQYF
medium-sized | - | TRBJ1-1 | TRBV7-2 | TGTGCCAGCAGCTTAGCAGGAGGGGATCGGGGCACTGAAGCTTTCTTT | CASSLAGGDRGTEAFF
- | - | TRBJ2-2 | TRBV28 | TGTGCCAGCAGTTTATTAACCGGGGAGCTGTTTTTT | CASSLLTGELFF
- | TRBD1 | TRBJ1-2 | TRBV5-1 | TGCGCCAGCAGCCCTACGGGACAGGGGTATAGGGGCTACACCTTC | CASSPTGQGYRGYTF
once | - | TRBJ2-7 | TRBV5-5 | TGTGCCAGCAGCCCGGAGTTTTCGTTCGGGGAATACGAGCAGTACTTC | CASSPEFSFGEYEQYF
- | TRBD2 | TRBJ2-3 | TRBV11-2 | TGTGCCAGCAGCTTTAGGCCGAGATCGGCGGGAGTGTCGGATACGCAGTATTTT | CASSFRPRSAGVSDTQYF
- | - | TRBJ2-4 | TRBV28 | TGTGCCAGCAGTTTAGGTCAGGGATTTTCCAAAAACATTCAGTACTTC | CASSLGQGFSKNIQYF
- | - | TRBJ2-2 | TRBV7-6 | TGTGCCAGCAGCTTGGCCCTCGGCGGCACCGGGGAGCTGTTTTTT | CASSLALGGTGELFF
- | - | TRBJ1-1 | TRBV6-5 | TGTGCCAGCGGAATTACGTCGGAGGGCACCGAAGCTTTCTTT | CASGITSEGTEAFF
- | - | TRBJ2-7 | TRBV5-5 | TGTGCCAGCAGCTTCGACTACATCGGCTCCTACGAGCAGTACTTC | CASSFDYIGSYEQYF
- | - | TRBJ2-3 | TRBV2 | TGTGCAGGAGTGGAGGCCACCCGTAGCACAGATACGCAGTATTTT | CAGVEATRSTDTQYF